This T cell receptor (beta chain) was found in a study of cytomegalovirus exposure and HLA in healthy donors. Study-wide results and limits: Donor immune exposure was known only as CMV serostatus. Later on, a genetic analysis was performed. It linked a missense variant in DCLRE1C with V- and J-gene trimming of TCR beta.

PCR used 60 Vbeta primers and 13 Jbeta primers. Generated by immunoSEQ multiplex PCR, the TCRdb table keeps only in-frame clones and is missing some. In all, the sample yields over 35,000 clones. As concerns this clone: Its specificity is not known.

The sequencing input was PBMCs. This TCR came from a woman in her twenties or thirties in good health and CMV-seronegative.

This CDR3 is CASSYTLRSGFSPLHF. The CDR3 DNA sequence: TGTGCCAGCAGTTACACGCTTCGCTCGGGATTTTCACCCCTCCACTTT. The gene calls are TRBV6-5 and TRBJ1-6; no definite D call. The CDR3 is made up of 16 amino acids. The V gene lost 2 bases and the J gene lost 9 bases, with 17 bases spanning the gap. Germline CDR1 reads MNHEY; CDR2 reads SVGAGI.